One sample yielded the 17 T cell receptor beta chains listed below, sequenced in a study of control samples from healthy donors and cancer patients. Using immunoSEQ multiplex PCR, the repertoire was profiled, and TCRdb retains in-frame clones only, with some absent. This sample carries about 170,000 clones, more than 85% of them seen once, and the ten largest clones take around 2%. The sequencing input was blood. The origin of the receptors is a middle-aged woman in good health.

The gene calls are TRBV11-2 and TRBJ1-2; a weak D match, TRBD1 (6 bases). Per germline, CDR1 SGHAT and CDR2 FQNNGV. This CDR3 comprises 12 residues. V dropped 3 bases and J dropped 8 bases, with 10 bases sitting between them. In DNA, the CDR3 is TGTGCCAGCAGCTTGAGGGGGACAGGCTACACCTTC. Translating gives CASSLRGTGYTF.

The chain couples TRBV27 to TRBJ1-1, with unresolved D. The CDR3 contains 15 residues. Germline V gene sequence: CDR1 MNHEY, CDR2 SMNVEV (reference sequence). Trimming took 5 bases from V and 5 from J, leaving 18 bases between them. The DNA of the CDR3 is TGTGCCAGCAGTGGGGTTTGGGGTGGGAATACTGAAGCTTTCTTT. Protein sequence: CASSGVWGGNTEAFF.

In DNA, the CDR3 is TGTGCCAGCAGTGGGACGACAGGAAACTCCTATAATTCACCCCTCCACTTT. Protein sequence: CASSGTTGNSYNSPLHF. V usage is TRBV2 and J usage is TRBJ1-6; D is possibly TRBD1 (6 bases). Germline CDR1 and CDR2: SNHLY and FYNNEI. There are 17 residues in the CDR3. Trimming removed 4 bases at V and 0 bases at J, with 13 bases between.

The genes are TRBV21-1 and TRBJ1-2. TRBV21-1 is a pseudogene. The CDR3 runs to 9 residues. This chain's CDR3 is CASSSGYTF. The CDR3, as DNA: TGTGCCAGCAGCAGTGGCTACACCTTC.

This chain links TRBV9 with TRBJ2-3; D is ambiguous. CDR3 size: 12 residues. V was shortened by 4 bases and J by 2 bases, with 5 bases between the two germline ends. Germline CDR1 reads SGDLS; CDR2 reads YYNGEE. The CDR3 loop is CASSWTTDTQYF. The DNA for the CDR3 is TGTGCCAGCAGCTGGACCACAGATACGCAGTATTTT.

The chain combines TRBV28 with TRBJ1-1, with TRBD1 as a possible D gene (5 bases). The germline V gene encodes CDR1 MDHEN and CDR2 SYDVKM. V was shortened by 1 base and J by 1 base, with 13 bases between the two germline ends. CDR3 length: 16 residues. This chain's CDR3 is CASSLSTPTENTEAFF. The CDR3 DNA is TGTGCCAGCAGTTTATCCACCCCGACAGAGAACACTGAAGCTTTCTTT.

This chain connects TRBV19 to TRBJ1-1; 9 nucleotides align to TRBD1. After removal of 3 bases from V and 5 bases from J, the junction contained 10 bases not matched to a gene. The CDR3 is made up of 16 amino acids. Per germline, CDR1 LNHDA and CDR2 SQIVND (reference sequence). CDR3 in DNA: TGTGCCAGTAGTATCTTCTCCGGGACAGGGAAGACTGAAGCTTTCTTT. Protein: CASSIFSGTGKTEAFF.

The chain recombines TRBV12-3 or TRBV12-4 with TRBJ1-5, with D perhaps matching TRBD1 (6 bases). The CDR3 consists of 13 residues. With 6 bases removed from V and 5 bases from J, the gap between germline ends came to 11 bases. This CDR3 is CASRRDTYQPQHF. CDR3 nucleotide sequence: TGTGCCAGCAGGCGGGACACCTATCAGCCCCAGCATTTT.

V and J are TRBV5-5 and TRBJ1-1; D is perhaps TRBD1 (5 bases). V dropped 0 bases and J dropped 2 bases, with 8 bases sitting between them. Germline assignment: CDR1 SGHKS and CDR2 YYEKEE (reference sequence). This CDR3 contains 14 residues. The CDR3 coding sequence is TGTGCCAGCAGCTTGGATCAGGGAAACACTGAAGCTTTCTTT. It codes for CASSLDQGNTEAFF.

The chain employs TRBV7-9 and TRBJ1-4; TRBD1 matches 9 bases. The CDR3 spans 14 residues. J was trimmed by 8 bases and V by 4 bases; bases with no gene match: 5. Germline V gene lookup returns CDR1 SEHNR and CDR2 FQNEAQ (reference sequence). This CDR3 is CASSSGQGQEKLFF. Written as DNA, the CDR3 is TGTGCCAGCAGCTCGGGACAGGGTCAGGAAAAACTGTTTTTT.

V and J are TRBV5-1 and TRBJ2-5, with D hard to call. The CDR3 is 13 amino acids. V was clipped by 0 bases and J by 4 bases, with 7 bases between them. Germline loops: CDR1 SGHRS, CDR2 YFSETQ. The CDR3 loop is CASSLDMPETQYF. As DNA, the CDR3 is TGCGCCAGCAGCTTGGACATGCCAGAGACCCAGTACTTC. Full variable domain (outside the CDR3, taken from reference TRBV5-1 and TRBJ2-5): KAGVTQTPRYLIKTRGQQVTLSCSPISGHRSVSWYQQTPGQGLQFLFEYFSETQRNKGNFPGRFSGRQFSNSRSEMNVSTLELGDSALYLCASSLDMPETQYFGPGTRLLVL.

The chain employs TRBV3-1 (or the pseudogene TRBV3-2) and TRBJ1-2; a possible D gene is TRBD1 (6 bases). Germline CDR1 is LGHDT and CDR2 is YNNKEL (reference sequence). The ends were cut back, 6 bases at V and 7 bases at J, with 18 bases in the middle. This CDR3 has 14 residues. The CDR3 DNA sequence: TGTGCCAGCAGTCCGGCAGGGGCGGGGTCTGGCTACACCTTC. It translates to CASSPAGAGSGYTF.

The V and J genes are TRBV7-9 and TRBJ1-2; 9 nucleotides agree with TRBD1. The CDR3 runs 12 residues. Germline CDR1 and CDR2: SEHNR and FQNEAQ (reference sequence). V lost 8 bases and J lost 3; bases outside the gene matches: 1. This chain's CDR3 is CASRQGDYGYTF. CDR3 in DNA: TGTGCCAGCCGACAGGGGGACTATGGCTACACCTTC.

The rearrangement uses TRBV7-8 and TRBJ1-2, with 12 bases aligning to TRBD1. V shed 0 bases and J 7 bases; nucleotides not matched to a gene: 9. The CDR3 is 17 amino acids. CDR1 is SGHVS and CDR2 is FQNEAQ in the germline V gene. The CDR3 DNA follows: TGTGCCAGCAGCTTAGCAGCTCCGGGACAGGGGGCGCGTGGCTACACCTTC. Its translation is CASSLAAPGQGARGYTF. Drawing the rest from reference TRBV7-8 and TRBJ1-2, the complete variable domain is GAGVSQSPRYKVAKRGQDVALRCDPISGHVSLFWYQQALGQGPEFLTYFQNEAQLDKSGLPSDRFFAERPEGSVSTLKIQRTQQEDSAVYLCASSLAAPGQGARGYTFGSGTRLTVV.

The rearrangement links TRBV21-1 to TRBJ2-1; the table's D call, TRBD1, has no DNA check behind it. TRBV21-1 has pseudogene status. This CDR3 has 15 amino acids. CDR3 sequence: CASSRSRGPRHEQFF. The CDR3 nucleotides are TGTGCCAGCAGCAGGAGCAGGGGCCCTCGGCATGAGCAGTTCTTC.

The V call is TRBV4-1, the J call TRBJ2-1; perhaps D is TRBD1 or TRBD2 (5 bases each). CDR1 and CDR2 from the germline V gene are MGHRA and YSYEKL. The CDR3 has 14 amino acids. With 0 bases removed from V and 9 bases from J, the gap between germline ends came to 12 bases. The chain's CDR3 is CASSQERVGVEQFF. CDR3 nucleotides: TGCGCCAGCAGCCAAGAAAGGGTGGGGGTTGAGCAGTTCTTC.

The CDR3 region has the DNA TGTGCCATCAGTGAGTCGACAGACTCTGGGCCGTACTTC. This codes for CAISESTDSGPYF. This sequence joins TRBV10-3 and TRBJ2-7, with TRBD1 as a possible D gene (5 bases). Trimming pared 0 bases from V and 12 bases from J, leaving 15 bases between. The CDR3 runs to 13 residues. From germline, CDR1 is ENHRY and CDR2 SYGVKD.